This T cell receptor (beta chain) comes out of a study of CD8 T cells in ankylosing spondylitis. Points from the study as a whole: What seemed typical of ankylosing spondylitis blood was a TCR beta motif built from roughly eight highly homologous variants. Earlier work had already found some motif variants in reactive arthritis synovial fluid and blood.

Germline-derived CDR1 and CDR2 are SGHAT and FQNNGV. The CDR3 has 16 residues. Losses at the gene ends were 5 bases for V and 5 bases for J; bases not matched to a gene: 10. The sample holds many counts of this clonotype. Its antigen is not known. TCRdb redid the calling of the 5' RACE reads with MiXCR, one entry per CDR3 protein. The table has over 200,000 distinct CDR3 sequences, roughly a tenth seen once; the top ten hold about 19%. This chain links TRBV11-2 with TRBJ2-5; 11 bases fit TRBD2. Material for sequencing was blood, either unsorted or a sorted T cell fraction (not recorded which). The sequence was obtained from a male donor with ankylosing spondylitis or in good health (not recorded which). The CDR3 DNA follows: TGTGCCAGCAGCGTACCTAGCGGGGGGTGGTTTGAGACCCAGTACTTC. It is translated as CASSVPSGGWFETQYF.